Following are 29 T cell receptor beta chains from one sample sequenced in a study of T-cell reconstitution after alpha-beta-depleted transplantation in children. Unique molecular identifiers were incorporated when the TCRbeta library was constructed. TCRdb processed the PCR reads anew with MiXCR; each CDR3 protein has one entry. The sample contains just under 550,000 distinct CDR3 sequences, around 17% of which appear only once. The sequences come from PBMCs from the stem cell graft donor, collected from the stem cell graft. The source is a human donor who donated a stem cell graft to a child with acute lymphoblastic leukemia.

The V call is TRBV27, the J call TRBJ1-2, with D tentatively TRBD1 (6 bases). Trimming took off 3 bases at V and 7 bases at J, with 15 bases between the two ends. The CDR3 consists of 14 residues. Germline CDR1 MNHEY, CDR2 SMNVEV (reference sequence). In DNA form, the CDR3 reads TGTGCCAGCAGTTTGGCAGGACAGTTTGCTGGCTACACCTTC. Its translation: CASSLAGQFAGYTF.

This chain uses TRBV20-1 with TRBJ2-2, with D hard to call. Trimming shortened V by 2 bases and J by 1 base, and 8 bases separated the two germline ends. The CDR3 totals 14 residues. Germline CDR1 reads DFQATT; CDR2 reads SNEGSKA (reference sequence). CDR3 in DNA: TGCAGTGCTAGAAGCGCGTTGAACACCGGGGAGCTGTTTTTT. Amino acid sequence: CSARSALNTGELFF.

The rearrangement joins TRBV5-1 to TRBJ2-1; D unclear. CDR3 size: 15 residues. The germline gives CDR1 SGHRS, CDR2 YFSETQ. V gave up 1 base and J gave up 6 bases, with 14 bases separating them. The CDR3 sequence is CASSLMVGRSNEQFF. The DNA of the CDR3 is TGCGCCAGCAGCTTGATGGTAGGCCGTTCCAATGAGCAGTTCTTC.

The V gene is TRBV10-3, the J gene TRBJ1-5; D remains unclear. V dropped 4 bases and J dropped 1 base, with 11 bases sitting between them. CDR1 and CDR2 (germline): ENHRY, SYGVKD. The CDR3 loop spans 15 amino acids. The CDR3 reads CAISGAGISNQPQHF. The CDR3 DNA is TGTGCCATCAGTGGTGCCGGGATCAGCAATCAGCCCCAGCATTTT.

This clonotype was observed a handful of times. CDR3 nucleotide sequence: TGTGCCAGCAGCCTCCCATGGACAGGTCTCACAGATACGCAGTATTTT. Amino acid sequence: CASSLPWTGLTDTQYF. This sequence joins TRBV11-1 and TRBJ2-3; 7 bases map to TRBD1. With V trimmed by 5 bases and J by 2 bases, 10 bases remained unmatched. The CDR3 is 16 amino acids. Germline values: CDR1 SGHAT, CDR2 FQDESV (reference sequence).

The table lists this clonotype with many counts. J is TRBJ2-6 and V is TRBV12-3 or TRBV12-4; D gene unclear. V lost 4 bases and J 4 bases, leaving 11 bases between the germline ends. The CDR3 has 15 residues. CDR3 in DNA: TGTGCCAGCAGTTCATCCCCGACAGGGGCCAACGTCCTGACTTTC. Translation gives CASSSSPTGANVLTF.

The CDR3 DNA sequence: TGCAGTGCTAGATTTCCGGTGCTAGCGGGATCCTACGAGCAGTACTTC. This sequence encodes CSARFPVLAGSYEQYF. This chain uses TRBV20-1 with TRBJ2-7; 9 bases align to TRBD2. The CDR3 runs 16 residues. V was clipped by 2 bases and J by 1 base; unmatched bases: 9. In germline, CDR1 is DFQATT, CDR2 SNEGSKA (reference sequence).

This chain uses TRBV15 with TRBJ2-4, with D maybe TRBD1 (6 bases). CDR3 length equals 16 residues. The V gene's germline CDR1 is LNHNV and CDR2 YYDKDF (reference sequence). The V end was cut by 5 bases, the J end by 0 bases, with 14 bases between. This CDR3 is CATSGRQVLAKNIQYF. In DNA, the CDR3 is TGTGCCACCAGCGGCCGACAGGTCCTAGCCAAAAACATTCAGTACTTC. Using reference TRBV15 and TRBJ2-4 for the parts outside the CDR3, the full variable domain is DAMVIQNPRYQVTQFGKPVTLSCSQTLNHNVMYWYQQKSSQAPKLLFHYYDKDFNNEADTPDNFQSRRPNTSFCFLDIRSPGLGDTAMYLCATSGRQVLAKNIQYFGAGTRLSVL.

The rearrangement uses TRBV5-6 and TRBJ2-7; perhaps TRBD1 as D (5 bases). The germline gives CDR1 SGHDT, CDR2 YYEEEE. Trimming removed 5 bases at V and 3 bases at J, with 12 bases between. There are 13 residues in the CDR3. CDR3 DNA: TGTGCCAGCAGAGGGGCCCTTCACTACGAGCAGTACTTC. Its translation: CASRGALHYEQYF.

The chain has TRBV24-1 and TRBJ2-1; either TRBD1 or TRBD2 may supply D (5 bases each). This CDR3 is built from 14 residues. Germline values: CDR1 KGHDR, CDR2 SFDVKD. V dropped 5 bases and J dropped 4 bases, with 11 bases sitting between them. CDR3 nucleotides: TGTGCCACCAGTGGGGGGATCAATTACAATGAGCAGTTCTTC. Protein: CATSGGINYNEQFF.

This clonotype showed up just a few times. This rearrangement joins TRBV7-9 to TRBJ2-5, with 7 bases identical to TRBD2. This CDR3 is built from 16 residues. V lost 4 bases, J lost 3 bases, and 11 bases stayed unmatched. The germline CDR1 and CDR2 sequences are SEHNR and FQNEAQ (reference sequence). The CDR3 protein is CASSSTSGIQEETQYF. The DNA for the CDR3 is TGTGCCAGCAGCTCGACCAGCGGGATCCAAGAAGAGACCCAGTACTTC. The full variable domain, in which reference TRBV7-9 and TRBJ2-5 provide the parts outside the CDR3, is DTGVSQNPRHKITKRGQNVTFRCDPISEHNRLYWYRQTLGQGPEFLTYFQNEAQLEKSRLLSDRFSAERPKGSFSTLEIQRTEQGDSAMYLCASSSTSGIQEETQYFGPGTRLLVL.

This clonotype appeared a few times. This chain joins TRBV6-5 and TRBJ1-1, with 9 bases identical to TRBD1. V dropped 4 bases and J dropped 7; count of bases not matched to a gene: 7. The CDR3 is 14 residues long. Germline V gene lookup returns CDR1 MNHEY and CDR2 SVGAGI. The CDR3 bases are TGTGCCAGCAGTTCTACAGGGGGCGCGGGTGAAGCTTTCTTT. This encodes CASSSTGGAGEAFF.

A few counts support this clonotype. V and J are TRBV27 and TRBJ1-1, with no clear D. The CDR3 extends over 13 amino acids. Germline values: CDR1 MNHEY, CDR2 SMNVEV (reference sequence). Trimming took off 3 bases at V and 3 bases at J, with 8 bases between the two ends. The CDR3 bases are TGTGCCAGCAGTTTCCAGGTCTACACTGAAGCTTTCTTT. Its translation: CASSFQVYTEAFF.

The table lists this clonotype with a few counts. V is TRBV12-3 or TRBV12-4 and J is TRBJ2-1; 11 bases line up with TRBD2. The V segment lost 6 bases and the J segment 5 bases; nucleotides outside the gene matches: 6. The CDR3 is 15 residues long. The CDR3 here is CASRSSGRRDNEQFF. The CDR3 DNA is TGTGCCAGCAGATCTAGCGGGAGGCGGGACAATGAGCAGTTCTTC.

The chain uses TRBV4-1 and TRBJ2-1, with 8 bases fitting TRBD2. V dropped 0 bases and J dropped 4; count of bases not matched to a gene: 5. Per the germline V gene, CDR1 is MGHRA and CDR2 is YSYEKL. CDR3 length equals 16 residues. The CDR3 DNA reads TGCGCCAGCAGCCAAGATGGGGCGGGAGGTTACAATGAGCAGTTCTTC. This codes for CASSQDGAGGYNEQFF.

This clonotype has just a few counts. The chain couples TRBV7-9 to TRBJ2-1; 9 bases align to TRBD2. This CDR3 has 16 amino acids. The junction had 6 bases not matched to a gene; V was cut back by 5 bases and J by 1 base. Germline CDR1 and CDR2: SEHNR and FQNEAQ (reference sequence). The CDR3 here is CASSGHSGSSYNEQFF. The CDR3 region has the DNA TGTGCCAGCAGCGGCCATAGCGGGAGTTCCTACAATGAGCAGTTCTTC.

This chain joins TRBV7-8 and TRBJ2-1; the match to TRBD2 covers 10 bases. CDR1 and CDR2 from the germline V gene are SGHVS and FQNEAQ. The CDR3 totals 17 residues. Losses at the gene ends were 7 bases for V and 9 bases for J; bases not matched to a gene: 18. In DNA form, the CDR3 reads TGTGCCAGCACTCGATCCCTAGAAAGCGGGAGGGCCGCTGAGCAGTTCTTC. It codes for CASTRSLESGRAAEQFF.

The CDR3, as DNA: TGTGCCAGCTCACAGGGACAGCTGCTATATAGCAATCAGCCCCAGCATTTT. This sequence encodes CASSQGQLLYSNQPQHF. J is TRBJ1-5 and V is TRBV18; TRBD1 matches at 7 bases. The CDR3 sequence is 17 residues long. The V gene end was trimmed by 4 bases and the J gene end by 0 bases; junction bases not matched to a gene: 9. CDR1 KGHSH and CDR2 LQKENI come from the germline V gene. Full variable domain (remainder filled in from reference TRBV18 and TRBJ1-5): NAGVMQNPRHLVRRRGQEARLRCSPMKGHSHVYWYRQLPEEGLKFMVYLQKENIIDESGMPKERFSAEFPKEGPSILRIQQVVRGDSAAYFCASSQGQLLYSNQPQHFGDGTRLSIL.

The table lists this clonotype with a few counts. This chain connects TRBV3-1 to TRBJ1-1; D is perhaps TRBD1 (5 bases). V lost 0 bases and J lost 1, with 9 bases in between. There are 15 residues in the CDR3. Germline loops: CDR1 LGHDT, CDR2 YNNKEL (reference sequence). CDR3 nucleotides: TGTGCCAGCAGCCAAGATCGGCAGGGGAACACTGAAGCTTTCTTT. Translation: CASSQDRQGNTEAFF.

The chain combines TRBV3-1 with TRBJ1-3; D not resolved. The CDR3 is made up of 15 amino acids. Looked up from germline, CDR1 is LGHDT and CDR2 is YNNKEL (reference sequence). Trimming took 0 bases from V and 2 from J, leaving 8 bases between them. CDR3 DNA sequence: TGTGCCAGCAGCCAAGATCCGGGAACTGGAAACACCATATATTTT. This encodes CASSQDPGTGNTIYF. Complete variable domain (other parts from reference TRBV3-1 and TRBJ1-3): DTAVSQTPKYLVTQMGNDKSIKCEQNLGHDTMYWYKQDSKKFLKIMFSYNNKELIINETVPNRFSPKSPDKAHLNLHINSLELGDSAVYFCASSQDPGTGNTIYFGEGSWLTVV.

This clonotype was counted a few times. V gene TRBV12-3 or TRBV12-4 combines with J gene TRBJ2-1; weak D call: TRBD2 (5 bases). The CDR3 is 12 amino acids. Trimming left V 6 bases short and J 10 bases short, with 13 bases between. The CDR3 spells CASSPRTGEQFF. The CDR3 DNA reads TGTGCCAGCAGCCCCAGGACTGGGGAGCAGTTCTTC.

The chain joins TRBV20-1 to TRBJ2-7; D is possibly TRBD1 (5 bases). Germline lookup yields CDR1 DFQATT and CDR2 SNEGSKA (reference sequence). Trimming left V 4 bases short and J 1 base short, with 11 bases between. The CDR3 runs to 13 residues. The chain's CDR3 is CSANSDNSYEQYF. The CDR3 DNA is TGCAGTGCTAATTCGGACAATTCCTACGAGCAGTACTTC.

This clonotype appeared a few times. The chain employs TRBV10-1 and TRBJ2-2; D call uncertain. This CDR3 has 13 residues. From germline, CDR1 is WNHNN and CDR2 SYGVQD (reference sequence). V lost 0 bases and J lost 9, with 8 bases in between. The CDR3 region has the DNA TGCGCCAGCAGTGAGTCGAGGCGCCGGGAGCTGTTTTTT. This codes for CASSESRRRELFF.

This clonotype was seen a handful of times. The chain employs TRBV5-6 and TRBJ2-1; TRBD2 aligns across 12 bases. Per germline, CDR1 SGHDT and CDR2 YYEEEE. V shed 0 bases and J 4 bases; nucleotides not matched to a gene: 8. This CDR3 comprises 18 residues. For the CDR3, the DNA is TGTGCCAGCAGCTTGGCCTTGACTAGCGGGAGACAATACAATGAGCAGTTCTTC. Its protein product is CASSLALTSGRQYNEQFF.

V and J are TRBV5-1 and TRBJ2-7, with a possible D match to TRBD1 (7 bases). Germline values: CDR1 SGHRS, CDR2 YFSETQ. Trimming cost V 4 bases and J 1 base, with 21 bases left between them. The CDR3 has 17 residues. This CDR3 reads CASSHRGIRGYSYEQYF. Here the CDR3 DNA reads TGCGCCAGCAGCCACCGGGGGATCAGGGGGTATTCCTACGAGCAGTACTTC.

This clonotype has a handful of counts. The V and J genes are TRBV10-3 and TRBJ1-2; D gene uncertain. Trimming cost V 6 bases and J 5 bases, with 10 bases left between them. The CDR3 is 12 amino acids. CDR1 is ENHRY and CDR2 is SYGVKD in the germline V gene. CDR3 residues: CAISQEMYGYTF. The CDR3 DNA reads as TGTGCCATCAGCCAAGAGATGTATGGCTACACCTTC.

The chain employs TRBV5-6 and TRBJ2-1, with D hard to call. The V end lost 5 bases, the J end lost 3 bases, and 12 bases lay between the germline ends. The CDR3 covers 14 residues. Germline lookup yields CDR1 SGHDT and CDR2 YYEEEE. The CDR3 loop is CASRPGPIYNEQFF. CDR3 DNA: TGTGCCAGCAGGCCGGGTCCAATCTACAATGAGCAGTTCTTC.

This clonotype was found many times. The chain has TRBV5-1 and TRBJ2-7; TRBD1 agrees at 8 bases. Germline-derived CDR1 and CDR2 are SGHRS and YFSETQ. The CDR3 sequence is 13 residues long. The junction had 6 bases not matched to a gene; V was cut back by 4 bases and J by 6 bases. CDR3 sequence reads: CASSLWTGSEQYF. The CDR3 region has the DNA TGCGCCAGCAGCCTCTGGACAGGGAGCGAGCAGTACTTC.

This clonotype was recorded only once. The genes are TRBV7-3 and TRBJ2-2; 13 bases agree with TRBD2. The germline gives CDR1 SGHTA, CDR2 FQGTGA. This CDR3 has 15 residues. J lost 6 bases, V lost 5 bases, and 3 bases had no gene match. CDR3 sequence reads: CASSMTSGGPGELFF. The DNA for the CDR3 is TGTGCCAGCAGCATGACTAGCGGGGGGCCCGGGGAGCTGTTTTTT. The full variable domain, in which reference TRBV7-3 and TRBJ2-2 provide the parts outside the CDR3, is GAGVSQTPSNKVTEKGKYVELRCDPISGHTALYWYRQSLGQGPEFLIYFQGTGAADDSGLPNDRFFAVRPEGSVSTLKIQRTERGDSAVYLCASSMTSGGPGELFFGEGSRLTVL.